This T cell receptor (beta chain) was captured by sequencing in a study of T-cell memory formation after mild COVID-19. CDR1 and CDR2 from the germline V gene are DFQATT and SNEGSKA (reference sequence). V lost 4 bases to trimming and J lost 1 base, with 10 bases between them. The CDR3 covers 13 residues. TCRdb independently ran MiXCR on the 5' RACE reads; one entry per CDR3 protein. The repertoire holds a few hundred thousand distinct CDR3 sequences, with 20% to 25% as singletons. The rearrangement links TRBV20-1 to TRBJ1-1, with TRBD1 as a possible D gene (5 bases). The specimen was PBMCs or a T cell subset sorted from them (not recorded which). The origin of this receptor is an adult woman who had mild COVID-19 (a few samples of this study predate the infection). Cell type and time point are not known. The chain's CDR3 is CSANAGTNTEAFF. The DNA of the CDR3 is TGCAGTGCTAATGCCGGGACGAACACTGAAGCTTTCTTT.